The rows below give T cell receptor beta chains drawn from one sample of a study of T cells in Graves' hyperthyroidism and ophthalmopathy. Via MiXCR, TCRdb re-called the multiplex PCR reads, giving one row per CDR3 protein. Of about 350,000 distinct CDR3 sequences listed, approximately 13% are singletons. Sequencing input: blood. Source of these receptors: a woman in her 30s with Graves' hyperthyroidism. Each CDR3 is given with its conserved first and last residue. A D gene is named only where the DNA matches it firmly. Only some rows state a clone size, as once, few, many or a class for expanded clones.

TRBV9	-	TRBD2	TRBJ2-5	TGTGCCAGCAGCGGCGGGGGAGCGACCCAGTACTTC	CASSGGGATQYF
TRBV10-3	many	TRBD2	TRBJ2-7	TGTGCCATCAGTGCTCGTGGTGCTAGCGGGAGTATGGAGCAGTACTTC	CAISARGASGSMEQYF
TRBV5-1	-	-	TRBJ2-1	TGCGCCAGCAGCTTGGGAGATAAGCAGTTCTTC	CASSLGDKQFF
TRBV9	few	TRBD1	TRBJ2-2	TGTGCCAGCAGCTTACGGACAGGGAACGGGGAGCTGTTTTTT	CASSLRTGNGELFF
TRBV2	many	TRBD1	TRBJ2-7	TGTGCCAGCATGGCCGGGACAGGCACCTACGAGCAGTACTTC	CASMAGTGTYEQYF
TRBV28	many	TRBD1	TRBJ2-2	TGTGCCAGCAGCAAGGGGACAGACCCTATTCCCTACACCGGGGAGCTGTTTTTT	CASSKGTDPIPYTGELFF
TRBV4-1	-	-	TRBJ2-7	TGCGCCAGCAGCCCCGGTGACAAGCCCTACGAGCAGTACTTC	CASSPGDKPYEQYF
TRBV28	many	-	TRBJ1-3	TGTGCCAGCAGTTCTGACCTGGTCGGAAACACCATATATTTT	CASSSDLVGNTIYF
TRBV20-1	-	-	TRBJ2-1	TGCAGTGCTAGAGATCTCCTAATCTCCAGTGAGCAGTTCTTC	CSARDLLISSEQFF
TRBV9	-	-	TRBJ2-2	TGTGCCAGCAGCTCTAGATACGGACAGAACACCGGGGAGCTGTTTTTT	CASSSRYGQNTGELFF
TRBV29-1	-	-	TRBJ1-1	TGCAGCGTTGCGGGGGGGGGTACGAACACTGAAGCTTTCTTT	CSVAGGGTNTEAFF
TRBV5-1	many	-	TRBJ1-2	TGCGCCAGCAGCTTGACGGGTTCCCTAGGCGGCTACACCTTC	CASSLTGSLGGYTF